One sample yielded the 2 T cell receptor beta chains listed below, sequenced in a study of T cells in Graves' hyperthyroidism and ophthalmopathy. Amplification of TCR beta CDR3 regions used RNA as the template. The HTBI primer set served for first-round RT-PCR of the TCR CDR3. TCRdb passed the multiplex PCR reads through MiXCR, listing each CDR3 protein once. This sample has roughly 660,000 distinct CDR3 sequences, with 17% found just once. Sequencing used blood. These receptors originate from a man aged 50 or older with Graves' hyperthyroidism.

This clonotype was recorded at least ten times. CDR3 loop: CASSLGLAGTLQETQYF. CDR3 sequence (DNA): TGTGCCAGCAGCTTAGGCCTAGCGGGAACTCTTCAAGAGACCCAGTACTTC. V usage is TRBV7-9 and J usage is TRBJ2-5; 9 nucleotides align to TRBD2. Looked up from germline, CDR1 is SEHNR and CDR2 is FQNEAQ (reference sequence). The CDR3 contains 17 residues. The ends lost 1 base at V and 2 bases at J; junction bases unmatched: 8.

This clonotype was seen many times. This CDR3 reads CASSDEVANTEAFF. The DNA of the CDR3 is TGTGCCAGCAGTGATGAGGTGGCGAACACTGAAGCTTTCTTT. V usage is TRBV2 and J usage is TRBJ1-1, with D unclear. CDR3 length equals 14 residues. Per germline, CDR1 SNHLY and CDR2 FYNNEI. The V end lost 3 bases, the J end lost 1 base, and 9 bases lay between the germline ends.